The 29 T cell receptor beta chains given below trace back to one sample, sequenced in a study of T cell responses to AZD1222 COVID-19 vaccine. Sequenced by immunoSEQ multiplex PCR; TCRdb stores in-frame clones only, minus some. The top ten hold 25% to 30% of the sample, which has 75,000 to 80,000 clones, about 74% seen once. Sequences were derived from peripheral blood, sampled 28 days after the second dose of the MenACWY control vaccine. These TCRs come from an adult who received the MenACWY meningococcal vaccine as a control.

This clone was detected a few times. The chain combines TRBV7-9 with TRBJ1-4; D possibly corresponds to TRBD1 (5 bases). Trimming took 2 bases from V and 0 from J, leaving 13 bases between them. Germline CDR1 and CDR2: SEHNR and FQNEAQ (reference sequence). The CDR3 contains 17 residues. The CDR3 region is CASSLYGDSATNEKLFF. The CDR3 DNA is TGTGCCAGCAGCTTATATGGGGACTCTGCAACTAATGAAAAACTGTTTTTT.

V is TRBV7-9 and J is TRBJ2-6; 8 nucleotides line up with TRBD2. Unmatched junction bases numbered 6, after V lost 5 bases and J lost 0 bases. Germline V gene data show CDR1 as SEHNR and CDR2 as FQNEAQ (reference sequence). The CDR3 loop spans 17 amino acids. Here the CDR3 reads CASSDSGDPSGANVLTF. The CDR3 nucleotides are TGTGCCAGCAGCGATAGCGGGGATCCCTCTGGGGCCAACGTCCTGACTTTC.

The chain couples TRBV19 to TRBJ1-1; unclear D gene. CDR3 length: 14 amino acids. The germline gives CDR1 LNHDA, CDR2 SQIVND (reference sequence). Trimming pared 5 bases from V and 5 bases from J, leaving 15 bases between. CDR3 amino acids: CASSLDPRGTEAFF. Written as DNA, the CDR3 is TGTGCCAGTAGTTTGGACCCTCGGGGTACTGAAGCTTTCTTT.

The chain has TRBV5-1 and TRBJ2-7; TRBD1 agrees at 7 bases. V was pared by 4 bases and J by 2 bases, with 9 bases of the junction left unmatched. The CDR3 spans 15 residues. Germline values: CDR1 SGHRS, CDR2 YFSETQ. The CDR3 spells CASSHRQGRTYEQYF. In DNA, the CDR3 is TGCGCCAGCAGCCACCGACAGGGCCGGACCTACGAGCAGTACTTC.

CDR3 loop: CASSLPVYKQGHEQFF. CDR3 bases: TGTGCCAGCAGCTTACCAGTTTACAAACAGGGACACGAGCAGTTCTTC. The chain combines TRBV11-2 with TRBJ2-1, with D tentatively TRBD1 (6 bases). The germline CDR1 and CDR2 sequences are SGHAT and FQNNGV. There are 16 residues in the CDR3. Trimming removed 2 bases at V and 10 bases at J, with 21 bases between.

This chain links TRBV2 with TRBJ1-6, with TRBD1 as a possible D gene (6 bases). CDR1 is SNHLY and CDR2 is FYNNEI in the germline V gene. The V end was cut by 1 base, the J end by 7 bases, with 8 bases between. The CDR3 length is 14 residues. The CDR3 region has the DNA TGTGCCAGCAGTGAAGGGACAGCCAATTCACCCCTCCACTTT. As protein: CASSEGTANSPLHF.

V usage is TRBV30 and J usage is TRBJ1-2, with D possibly TRBD1 on 5 matching bases. Trimming stripped 3 bases from V and 7 bases from J, with 15 bases between. This CDR3 region has 13 residues. Germline V lookup: CDR1 GTSNPN, CDR2 SVGIG (reference sequence). The CDR3 loop is CAWRGGHSGGYTF. CDR3 nucleotides: TGTGCCTGGAGAGGAGGACACAGCGGTGGCTACACCTTC.

The chain recombines TRBV18 with TRBJ2-7, with D perhaps TRBD1 (5 bases). Germline V gene sequence: CDR1 KGHSH, CDR2 LQKENI. The CDR3 runs to 15 residues. V was clipped by 2 bases and J by 1 base, with 12 bases between them. This CDR3 reads CASSPRGSGSYEQYF. The CDR3 coding sequence is TGTGCCAGCTCACCAAGGGGATCGGGTTCCTACGAGCAGTACTTC.

The V call is TRBV5-1, the J call TRBJ2-7; the D is unclear. V lost 0 bases and J lost 2, with 15 bases in between. CDR3 length: 16 residues. CDR1 and CDR2 from the germline V gene are SGHRS and YFSETQ. CDR3 in amino acids: CASSLGLGTAAYEQYF. The CDR3 DNA follows: TGCGCCAGCAGCTTGGGGTTGGGAACGGCGGCCTACGAGCAGTACTTC.

This clone was seen a few times. The chain uses TRBV30 and TRBJ1-6; D gene ambiguous. The CDR3 runs to 14 residues. Germline CDR1 and CDR2: GTSNPN and SVGIG (reference sequence). V lost 0 bases to trimming and J lost 4 bases, with 7 bases between them. CDR3 coding DNA: TGTGCCTGGAGTGTAGTCCAGTATAATTCACCCCTCCACTTT. This codes for CAWSVVQYNSPLHF.

The chain couples TRBV9 to TRBJ2-1; 12 nucleotides line up with TRBD2. Germline loops: CDR1 SGDLS, CDR2 YYNGEE. This CDR3 is built from 16 residues. Germline trimming cut 0 bases from V and 7 bases from J; bases unmatched to any gene: 5. CDR3: CASSVASGRARNEQFF. As DNA, the CDR3 is TGTGCCAGCAGCGTAGCTAGCGGGAGGGCCAGAAATGAGCAGTTCTTC.

This clone appeared a few times. The chain has TRBV3-1 (or the pseudogene TRBV3-2) and TRBJ2-1; D is undetermined. This CDR3 has 14 amino acids. Germline V gene lookup returns CDR1 LGHDT and CDR2 YNNKEL (reference sequence). The V gene lost 6 bases and the J gene lost 9 bases, with 18 bases spanning the gap. The CDR3 protein is CASSPRTVLGEQFF. CDR3 in DNA: TGTGCCAGCAGTCCACGGACGGTTCTCGGTGAGCAGTTCTTC.

This chain joins TRBV10-3 and TRBJ2-7, with D hard to call. The CDR3 is made up of 13 amino acids. CDR1 and CDR2 from the germline V gene are ENHRY and SYGVKD. V lost 10 bases to trimming and J lost 2 bases, with 15 bases between them. The CDR3 coding sequence is TGTGCCACTCAAATCAGCAACACCTACGAGCAGTACTTC. Translating gives CATQISNTYEQYF.

J is TRBJ2-3 and V is TRBV4-1; no reliable D call. In germline, CDR1 is MGHRA, CDR2 YSYEKL. The CDR3 covers 12 residues. Trimming removed 0 bases at V and 5 bases at J, with 3 bases between. The CDR3 sequence: CASSQEGDTQYF. In nucleotides, the CDR3 is TGCGCCAGCAGCCAAGAAGGAGATACGCAGTATTTT.

CDR3 coding DNA: TGCGCCAGCAGTTCCGGGACCTCGGGGGGTGGCTACACCTTC. This codes for CASSSGTSGGGYTF. The chain links TRBV5-1 to TRBJ1-2; the D gene is possibly TRBD1 (5 bases). The CDR3 runs 14 residues. Deletions cut 5 bases from V and 7 bases from J, with 18 bases between. Germline CDR1 SGHRS, CDR2 YFSETQ.

The V and J genes are TRBV5-4 and TRBJ2-5, with 7 bases matching TRBD2. The CDR3 is made up of 14 amino acids. Unmatched junction bases numbered 5, after V lost 0 bases and J lost 6 bases. From germline, CDR1 is SGHNT and CDR2 YYREEE (reference sequence). The DNA for the CDR3 is TGTGCCAGCAGCTTGGGTGGGGGGGAAAAGACCCAGTACTTC. It encodes CASSLGGGEKTQYF.

This clone came up a few times. The V and J genes are TRBV6-5 and TRBJ1-1; perhaps TRBD1 as D (5 bases). Per germline, CDR1 MNHEY and CDR2 SVGAGI. The ends were cut back, 4 bases at V and 4 bases at J, with 10 bases in the middle. The CDR3 totals 13 residues. For the CDR3, the DNA is TGTGCCAGCAGTTCCCGCAGGGCCACTGAAGCTTTCTTT. The encoded protein is CASSSRRATEAFF.

The chain uses TRBV18 and TRBJ2-1; 7 positions match TRBD1. This CDR3 region has 14 residues. Trimming cost V 4 bases and J 6 bases; bases outside gene matches: 6. The V gene's germline CDR1 is KGHSH and CDR2 LQKENI. For the CDR3, the DNA is TGTGCCAGCTCACAGAACCGGGACAGCAATGAGCAGTTCTTC. This encodes CASSQNRDSNEQFF. Full variable domain (outside the CDR3, taken from reference TRBV18 and TRBJ2-1): NAGVMQNPRHLVRRRGQEARLRCSPMKGHSHVYWYRQLPEEGLKFMVYLQKENIIDESGMPKERFSAEFPKEGPSILRIQQVVRGDSAAYFCASSQNRDSNEQFFGPGTRLTVL.

This chain uses TRBV18 with TRBJ1-2, with unresolved D. The CDR3 runs 13 residues. The V gene lost 1 base and the J gene lost 6 bases, with 9 bases spanning the gap. The germline CDR1 and CDR2 sequences are KGHSH and LQKENI. The CDR3 loop is CASSPQGLDGYTF. The CDR3 nucleotides are TGTGCCAGCTCACCACAGGGTCTGGATGGCTACACCTTC.

The chain employs TRBV5-1 and TRBJ2-1, with 12 bases matching TRBD2. Germline lookup yields CDR1 SGHRS and CDR2 YFSETQ. V lost 6 bases to trimming and J lost 0 bases; unmatched junction nucleotides: 7. The CDR3 covers 17 residues. The CDR3 DNA sequence: TGCGCCAGCAAGTCTGAACTAGCGGGGGGCTCCTACAATGAGCAGTTCTTC. It specifies CASKSELAGGSYNEQFF.

This clone was counted between two and nine times. The V call is TRBV30, the J call TRBJ2-2, with D possibly matching TRBD2 (7 bases). This CDR3 region has 14 residues. In germline, CDR1 is GTSNPN, CDR2 SVGIG (reference sequence). The CDR3 spells CCARGASNTGELFF. The DNA for the CDR3 is TGTTGCGCCCGGGGGGCCTCGAACACCGGGGAGCTGTTTTTT.

The chain combines TRBV7-9 with TRBJ1-3; TRBD1 might be the D (6 bases). The germline CDR1 and CDR2 sequences are SEHNR and FQNEAQ (reference sequence). The CDR3 length is 15 residues. The V end was cut by 0 bases, the J end by 2 bases, with 8 bases between. In nucleotides, the CDR3 is TGTGCCAGCAGCTTAGCCGGGACAACTGGAAACACCATATATTTT. Translated: CASSLAGTTGNTIYF.

CDR3 sequence reads: CATSRESRDMKAFF. CDR3 coding DNA: TGTGCCACCAGCAGAGAGTCGAGGGATATGAAAGCTTTCTTT. The chain uses TRBV15 and TRBJ1-1; no reliable D call. Germline CDR1 LNHNV, CDR2 YYDKDF (reference sequence). V was cut by 0 bases and J by 9 bases, with 14 bases left in between. The CDR3 length is 14 residues.

The chain joins TRBV27 to TRBJ1-6; unclear D gene. Germline CDR1 is MNHEY and CDR2 is SMNVEV (reference sequence). The CDR3 contains 14 residues. The V gene lost 2 bases and the J gene lost 9 bases, with 11 bases spanning the gap. The CDR3 loop reads CASSLRGQGSPLHF. The CDR3, as DNA: TGTGCCAGCAGTTTACGGGGTCAAGGTTCACCCCTCCACTTT.

The V gene is TRBV19, the J gene TRBJ2-1, with D uncertain. V shed 4 bases and J shed 7 bases, with 8 bases lying between them. Germline CDR1 is LNHDA and CDR2 is SQIVND (reference sequence). The CDR3 is made up of 12 amino acids. In DNA, the CDR3 is TGTGCCAGTAGTACCAGAATAAATGAGCAGTTCTTC. Its protein is CASSTRINEQFF.

In this sample, this clone turned up once. The V and J genes are TRBV2 and TRBJ1-6, with no clear D. Trimming pared 6 bases from V and 1 base from J, leaving 10 bases between. CDR1 and CDR2 (germline): SNHLY, FYNNEI. The CDR3 sequence is 15 residues long. This chain's CDR3 is CASREHRSYNSPLHF. In nucleotides, the CDR3 is TGTGCCAGCAGAGAGCACAGATCCTATAATTCACCCCTCCACTTT.

This chain links TRBV4-1 with TRBJ1-4, with 7 positions matching TRBD1. The CDR3 is 13 residues long. V shed 6 bases, J shed 3 bases, and the junction held 1 base outside the gene matches. Germline CDR1 and CDR2: MGHRA and YSYEKL. CDR3 DNA sequence: TGCGCCAGCAGGGGACAGCCTAATGAAAAACTGTTTTTT. It codes for CASRGQPNEKLFF.

This chain uses TRBV6-1 with TRBJ1-1; 7 nucleotides agree with TRBD1. Germline assignment: CDR1 MNHNS and CDR2 SASEGT. This CDR3 has 13 amino acids. The trim removed 2 bases at V and 10 bases at J, leaving 7 bases unmatched. The CDR3 spells CASSEPSTGRAFF. CDR3 DNA: TGTGCCAGCAGTGAACCCTCGACAGGGAGAGCTTTCTTT.

The V and J genes are TRBV30 and TRBJ1-2, with D unresolved. V was cut by 5 bases and J by 5 bases, with 9 bases left in between. CDR1 is GTSNPN and CDR2 is SVGIG in the germline V gene (reference sequence). The CDR3 covers 11 residues. DNA for the CDR3: TGTGCCTGGCTCCGGGCTTATGGCTACACCTTC. It codes for CAWLRAYGYTF. Supplemented by reference TRBV30 and TRBJ1-2, the full variable domain reads SQTIHQWPATLVQPVGSPLSLECTVEGTSNPNLYWYRQAAGRGLQLLFYSVGIGQISSEVPQNLSASRPQDRQFILSSKKLLLSDSGFYLCAWLRAYGYTFGSGTRLTVV.